Given below is one T cell receptor (beta chain) in context. The sample comes from a study of T cell changes during pregnancy in multiple sclerosis. Repertoires were generated with immunoSEQ multiplex PCR, while TCRdb's copy carries only in-frame clones and drops some. The data contain approximately 130,000 clones, 90% to 95% of them singletons. This receptor was obtained from a female donor with multiple sclerosis, enrolled in a pregnancy study. Specimen: peripheral blood, collected before pregnancy.

The CDR3 loop is CASSLDGVSSYEQYF. The CDR3 DNA reads TGTGCCAGCAGCTTAGACGGTGTGAGCTCCTACGAGCAGTACTTC. The V call is TRBV11-2, the J call TRBJ2-7; no clear D gene. Trimming left V 0 bases short and J 0 bases short, with 9 bases between. Germline lookup yields CDR1 SGHAT and CDR2 FQNNGV. The CDR3 is 15 residues long.